This T cell receptor beta chain was captured by sequencing in a study of T-cell memory formation after mild COVID-19. Study-wide findings and caveats: CD4+ contracting clones were mainly CM and EM; CD8+ ones, EMRA.

Sample barcodes and UMIs were carried by the TCR alpha and TCR beta cDNA libraries that 5'RACE generated with constant-segment primers. Via MiXCR, TCRdb re-called the 5' RACE reads, giving one row per CDR3 protein. The sample shows some 200,000 distinct CDR3 sequences, roughly 23% of them seen only once. The V and J ends lost 7 bases and 8 bases respectively, with 17 bases between them. This CDR3 contains 14 residues. Germline V gene sequence: CDR1 SEHNR, CDR2 FQNEAQ (reference sequence). Only a few counts were recorded for this clonotype. The antigen is unknown. The chain employs TRBV7-9 and TRBJ1-4, with a weak D call TRBD1 (6 bases). This receptor was obtained from an adult woman who had mild COVID-19 (a few samples of this study predate the infection). Cell type and time point are not known. Sequencing was performed on PBMCs or a T cell subset sorted from them (not recorded which). CDR3 loop: CASTDTGLGEKLFF. The CDR3 nucleotides are TGTGCCAGCACCGACACAGGGTTAGGAGAAAAACTGTTTTTT.